A selection of T cell receptor beta chains follows, all from one sample in a study of shared clonotypes between healthy human individuals. Clones were read by immunoSEQ multiplex PCR, and TCRdb kept only the in-frame ones, dropping some. The table shows 950,000 to 1,100,000 clones, with about 75% occurring only once. The sample taken for sequencing was memory CD4+ T cells sorted from blood. Source of these receptors: a man aged 18 to 29 in good health. CDR3s include the opening cysteine and the closing phenylalanine or tryptophan. The order of the fields is clone size, J gene, V gene, D gene, CDR3 DNA, CDR3 protein. A D gene is named only where the DNA matches it firmly. Clone sizes are given selectively: once, few, many, or a class where the clone is expanded.

NA TRBJ1-2 TRBV27 NA TGTGCCAGCAGGGGGGCGGACCGCTATGGCTACACCTTC CASRGADRYGYTF
NA TRBJ1-3 TRBV9 NA TGTGCCAGCAGCGTAGACGGAAACACCATATATTTT CASSVDGNTIYF
NA TRBJ2-5 TRBV21-1 NA TGTGCCAGCAGCAAGGATCTAGGAAGTATCCAAGAGACCCAGTACTTC CASSKDLGSIQETQYF
NA TRBJ2-3 TRBV11-3 TRBD1 TGTGCCAGCAGCTTAGGGACAGGCCGCACAGATACGCAGTATTTT CASSLGTGRTDTQYF
NA TRBJ2-2 TRBV5-1 NA TGCGCCAGCAGCCCAAACACCAACACCGGGGAGCTGTTTTTT CASSPNTNTGELFF
few TRBJ2-7 TRBV6-1 NA TGTGCCAGCAGTGAATTTGGGACCGGGCAGTACTTC CASSEFGTGQYF
NA TRBJ1-6 TRBV7-2 NA TGTGCCAGCAGCTTAGAAGTAGGGAGGACCAAGCCCCTCCACTTT CASSLEVGRTKPLHF
NA TRBJ1-5 TRBV19 NA TGTGCCAGTGGTCAACTTATAAACAATCAGCCCCAGCATTTT CASGQLINNQPQHF
NA TRBJ2-7 TRBV10-1 NA TGCGCCAGCAGTACACCTTTCGGGGAGCAGTACTTC CASSTPFGEQYF
few TRBJ1-6 TRBV7-9 NA TGTGCCAGCAGCTTAGGGGGGACGGAAAATTCACCCCTCCACTTT CASSLGGTENSPLHF
few TRBJ1-4 TRBV18 NA TGTGCCAGCTCACCATTGGCAGGCAGACGTGAAAAACTGTTTTTT CASSPLAGRREKLFF
many TRBJ1-1 TRBV5-1 TRBD1 TGCGCCAGCAGCTTAGATCAAAGGGACAGGGGGACTGAAGCTTTCTTT CASSLDQRDRGTEAFF
NA TRBJ1-2 TRBV18 NA TGTGCCAGCTCACCACTGGCAGGGGTTGGCTACACCTTC CASSPLAGVGYTF
NA TRBJ1-4 TRBV27 NA TGTGCCAGCAGAGCGAGGGGTACTGAAAAACTGTTTTTT CASRARGTEKLFF
NA TRBJ1-1 TRBV28 NA TGTGCCAGCAGTGGGGGATACGAAGCTTTCTTT CASSGGYEAFF
NA TRBJ1-1 TRBV19 NA TGTTCGACTAAGAGGGCAGCTGAAGCTTTCTTT CSTKRAAEAFF
NA TRBJ2-1 TRBV5-1 NA TGCGCCAGCAGCTTGGGGGCAGCTTACAATGAGCAGTTCTTC CASSLGAAYNEQFF
NA TRBJ2-6 TRBV2 NA TGTGCCAGCAGTGGTGGCTCCTCTGGGGCCAACGTCCTGACTTTC CASSGGSSGANVLTF
NA TRBJ2-2 TRBV7-2 NA TGTGCCAGCAGCTTAGCGATCGGCGGGGAGCTGTTTTTT CASSLAIGGELFF
once TRBJ1-3 TRBV29-1 NA TGCAGCGTTCGGTCAGGGATCTCTGGAAACACCATATATTTT CSVRSGISGNTIYF
NA TRBJ1-5 TRBV2 NA TGTGCCAGCAGTGGAGATCAGCCCCAGCATTTT CASSGDQPQHF
NA TRBJ2-7 TRBV7-8 NA TGTGCCAGCAGCAACCCCTTCTACGGGGACTACGAGCAGTACTTC CASSNPFYGDYEQYF